One and the same sample provided the 9 T cell receptor beta chains below, sequenced in a study of radiotherapy plus CTLA-4 blockade in lung cancer. The repertoire was sequenced with immunoSEQ multiplex PCR; TCRdb's copy has only in-frame clones and lacks some. The sample records more than 50,000 clones, approximately 76% being singletons. Material: peripheral blood, obtained from a patient treated with radiotherapy plus ipilimumab. The source is a human donor with non-small cell lung cancer who had a complete response to radiotherapy plus ipilimumab.

The chain recombines TRBV5-1 with TRBJ2-5, with D tentatively TRBD2 (6 bases). V dropped 0 bases and J dropped 4 bases, with 16 bases sitting between them. Germline values: CDR1 SGHRS, CDR2 YFSETQ. There are 16 residues in the CDR3. The CDR3 bases are TGCGCCAGCAGCTTGGCCGTAACCCCCGGGGGAGAGACCCAGTACTTC. It translates to CASSLAVTPGGETQYF.

The V and J genes are TRBV7-9 and TRBJ2-1, with D possibly TRBD1 on 5 matching bases. The CDR3 runs to 14 residues. Trimming stripped 5 bases from V and 2 bases from J, with 10 bases between. Germline V gives CDR1 SEHNR, CDR2 FQNEAQ (reference sequence). The CDR3 DNA is TGTGCCAGCAGCCAAGACAGTACCTACAATGAGCAGTTCTTC. This encodes CASSQDSTYNEQFF.

The chain employs TRBV6-1 and TRBJ2-3; TRBD2 matches 7 bases. This CDR3 region has 17 residues. The V and J ends lost 2 bases and 8 bases, in that order; junction bases with no gene match: 16. Germline V gene sequence: CDR1 MNHNS, CDR2 SASEGT. The CDR3 reads CASSELANGAAGVTQYF. The CDR3 nucleotides read TGTGCCAGCAGTGAACTGGCCAACGGCGCGGCGGGAGTTACGCAGTATTTT.

The CDR3: CASSLAPPMNTEAFF. CDR3 sequence (DNA): TGCGCCAGCAGCTTGGCTCCACCTATGAACACTGAAGCTTTCTTT. This chain uses TRBV5-1 with TRBJ1-1; D not certain. Germline lookup yields CDR1 SGHRS and CDR2 YFSETQ. The ends were cut back, 0 bases at V and 0 bases at J, with 9 bases in the middle. This CDR3 is 15 amino acids long.

The table lists this clone with a few counts. The rearrangement joins TRBV10-3 to TRBJ2-7, with D possibly being TRBD1 (6 bases). V lost 6 bases and J lost 4, with 10 bases in between. CDR1 and CDR2 (germline): ENHRY, SYGVKD. CDR3 length: 12 residues. CDR3 in DNA: TGTGCCATCAGCCCACAGGGATACGAGCAGTACTTC. Translation: CAISPQGYEQYF.

The chain links TRBV5-6 to TRBJ2-2, with 7 bases lining up with TRBD1. V lost 3 bases, J lost 3 bases, and 5 bases stayed unmatched. The CDR3 is made up of 15 amino acids. In germline, CDR1 is SGHDT, CDR2 YYEEEE. The CDR3 sequence is CASSSIGGDTGELFF. The CDR3 nucleotides read TGTGCCAGCAGCTCTATAGGGGGCGACACCGGGGAGCTGTTTTTT.

This chain joins TRBV7-9 and TRBJ2-7; TRBD2 is a possible D gene (6 bases). The germline gives CDR1 SEHNR, CDR2 FQNEAQ (reference sequence). The CDR3 consists of 14 residues. The V end lost 5 bases, the J end lost 6 bases, and 17 bases lay between the germline ends. As DNA, the CDR3 is TGTGCCAGCAGCCCCTGGGGGGATATGAGCGAGCAGTACTTC. Translating it yields CASSPWGDMSEQYF. Full variable domain (outside the CDR3, taken from reference TRBV7-9 and TRBJ2-7): DTGVSQNPRHKITKRGQNVTFRCDPISEHNRLYWYRQTLGQGPEFLTYFQNEAQLEKSRLLSDRFSAERPKGSFSTLEIQRTEQGDSAMYLCASSPWGDMSEQYFGPGTRLTVT.

V is TRBV11-2 and J is TRBJ2-2; D gene unclear. V dropped 5 bases and J dropped 7 bases, with 11 bases sitting between them. The CDR3 contains 13 residues. Germline CDR1 and CDR2: SGHAT and FQNNGV. The CDR3 here is CASSLQVVGELFF. CDR3 in DNA: TGTGCCAGCAGCCTCCAGGTCGTCGGGGAGCTGTTTTTT.

The rearrangement links TRBV2 to TRBJ2-5, with 12 bases lining up with TRBD2. The CDR3 extends over 18 amino acids. Germline CDR1 SNHLY, CDR2 FYNNEI. The J segment lost 5 bases and the V segment lost 3 bases, leaving 13 bases of the junction unmatched. The CDR3 bases are TGTGCCAGCAGTGATACGGGATGGACTAGCGGGGTTATGGAGACCCAGTACTTC. It codes for CASSDTGWTSGVMETQYF. Full variable domain (remainder filled in from reference TRBV2 and TRBJ2-5): EPEVTQTPSHQVTQMGQEVILRCVPISNHLYFYWYRQILGQKVEFLVSFYNNEISEKSEIFDDQFSVERPDGSNFTLKIRSTKLEDSAMYFCASSDTGWTSGVMETQYFGPGTRLLVL.